The 27 T cell receptor beta chains below come from one sample, sequenced in a study of T-cell memory formation after mild COVID-19. TCRdb passed the 5' RACE reads through MiXCR, listing each CDR3 protein once. The sample has about 270,000 distinct CDR3 sequences, roughly 18% seen once; the top ten hold under 25%. The sample was PBMCs or a T cell subset sorted from them (not recorded which). All receptors derive from a young man who had mild COVID-19 (a few samples of this study predate the infection). Cell type and time point are not known.

Only a few counts were recorded for this clonotype. The CDR3 sequence: CSARDRGQGIRRETQYF. In DNA form, the CDR3 reads TGCAGTGCTAGAGATCGAGGACAGGGAATCCGTAGAGAGACCCAGTACTTC. V gene TRBV20-1 combines with J gene TRBJ2-5; 8 nucleotides agree with TRBD1. This CDR3 has 17 amino acids. Germline V gives CDR1 DFQATT, CDR2 SNEGSKA (reference sequence). The J segment lost 4 bases and the V segment lost 0 bases, leaving 13 bases of the junction unmatched.

There are a few counts of this clonotype. CDR3 sequence: CASSNGLTTDTQYF. The CDR3 bases are TGCGCCAGCAGCAACGGACTCACCACAGATACGCAGTATTTT. The chain recombines TRBV5-1 with TRBJ2-3; maybe TRBD2 (5 bases). Germline V gene lookup returns CDR1 SGHRS and CDR2 YFSETQ. The CDR3 runs 14 residues. The ends were cut back, 4 bases at V and 2 bases at J, with 11 bases in the middle.

This clonotype was picked up a small number of times. The V gene is TRBV20-1, the J gene TRBJ2-3; possibly TRBD2 for D (7 bases). Per germline, CDR1 DFQATT and CDR2 SNEGSKA (reference sequence). V lost 7 bases, J lost 0 bases, and 11 bases lay in between. The CDR3 is 13 residues long. CDR3 bases: TGCAGTGAAGGCGGGGGCAGCACAGATACGCAGTATTTT. It translates to CSEGGGSTDTQYF.

The V and J genes are TRBV7-2 and TRBJ2-5; D not resolved. The CDR3 covers 16 residues. The V gene's germline CDR1 is SGHTA and CDR2 FQGNSA. V gave up 5 bases and J gave up 7 bases, with 23 bases separating them. DNA of the CDR3: TGTGCCAGCAGCCTGGACGGTCCCGTACGCATCCTGACCCAGTACTTC. Translating it yields CASSLDGPVRILTQYF.

The J gene is TRBJ1-4, the V gene TRBV12-3 or TRBV12-4; D is undetermined. The V gene lost 4 bases and the J gene lost 3 bases, with 9 bases spanning the gap. The CDR3 covers 14 residues. CDR3 sequence: CASSSWASNEKLFF. As DNA, the CDR3 is TGTGCCAGCAGTTCCTGGGCCTCTAATGAAAAACTGTTTTTT.

This clonotype was recorded a few times. This rearrangement joins TRBV24-1 to TRBJ2-3; D could derive from TRBD1 or TRBD2 (5 bases each). Trimming took 9 bases from V and 0 from J, leaving 9 bases between them. The CDR3 consists of 13 residues. Germline CDR1 reads KGHDR; CDR2 reads SFDVKD. The CDR3 coding sequence is TGTGCCACCGGGACCCCTAGCACAGATACGCAGTATTTT. Residues: CATGTPSTDTQYF.

This clonotype was found many times. The V call is TRBV4-1, the J call TRBJ2-4; a weak D match, TRBD1 (6 bases). The CDR3 has 15 amino acids. Looked up from germline, CDR1 is MGHRA and CDR2 is YSYEKL. V was shortened by 4 bases and J by 7 bases, with 17 bases between the two germline ends. The CDR3 loop is CASSRTQGLNNIQYF. The CDR3 DNA follows: TGCGCCAGCAGCCGAACCCAGGGGCTGAACAACATTCAGTACTTC.

This clonotype has just a few counts. For the CDR3, the DNA is TGCGCCAGAAGAGTGATTGGGCCGCCGGAGTCCCTTCCCTACGAGCAGTACGTC. Encoded protein: CARRVIGPPESLPYEQYV. The chain joins TRBV5-1 to TRBJ2-7; D not certain. Germline V gene lookup returns CDR1 SGHRS and CDR2 YFSETQ. The length of the CDR3 is 18 residues. V lost 8 bases and J 2 bases, leaving 29 bases between the germline ends.

This clonotype has a handful of counts. The chain carries TRBV29-1 and TRBJ2-1; 7 nucleotides align to TRBD1. This CDR3 is built from 15 residues. V lost 3 bases, J lost 1 base, and 6 bases stayed unmatched. The V gene's germline CDR1 is SQVTM and CDR2 ANQGSEA. CDR3 loop: CSVDTGVGSYNEQFF. The CDR3 DNA reads as TGCAGCGTTGACACAGGGGTAGGGTCCTACAATGAGCAGTTCTTC.

The table lists this clonotype with many counts. The chain carries TRBV6-1 and TRBJ2-5; D unclear. V was shortened by 3 bases and J by 8 bases, with 13 bases between the two germline ends. Looked up from germline, CDR1 is MNHNS and CDR2 is SASEGT. CDR3 size: 13 residues. CDR3 loop: CASSDSVPYTQYF. For the CDR3, the DNA is TGTGCCAGCAGTGACTCTGTCCCCTATACCCAGTACTTC.

This clonotype was counted only a few times. V usage is TRBV7-3 and J usage is TRBJ2-3; tentatively, D is TRBD1 or TRBD2 (6 bases each). Germline loops: CDR1 SGHTA, CDR2 FQGTGA. The CDR3 runs to 15 residues. The V end lost 7 bases, the J end lost 6 bases, and 20 bases lay between the germline ends. DNA for the CDR3: TGTGCCAGCACTATGTTCGGGGGCACAACCGATACGCAGTATTTT. This gives the protein CASTMFGGTTDTQYF. The entire variable domain, with the rest obtained from reference TRBV7-3 and TRBJ2-3, is as follows: GAGVSQTPSNKVTEKGKYVELRCDPISGHTALYWYRQSLGQGPEFLIYFQGTGAADDSGLPNDRFFAVRPEGSVSTLKIQRTERGDSAVYLCASTMFGGTTDTQYFGPGTRLTVL.

DNA for the CDR3: TGTGCCAGCAGCGACGGGACAGAAAATTCACCCCTCCACTTT. It yields the protein CASSDGTENSPLHF. This chain links TRBV7-3 with TRBJ1-6; 7 nucleotides line up with TRBD1. Germline assignment: CDR1 SGHTA and CDR2 FQGTGA. CDR3 size: 14 residues. Trimming cost V 5 bases and J 7 bases; bases outside gene matches: 5.

This clonotype is labeled medium-sized. The chain employs TRBV4-1 and TRBJ2-5, with 7 bases aligning to TRBD2. Germline V CDR1 and CDR2: MGHRA, YSYEKL. V lost 4 bases, J lost 3 bases, and 11 bases stayed unmatched. This CDR3 region has 16 residues. CDR3 loop: CASSPSPGGKKETQYF. In DNA form, the CDR3 reads TGCGCCAGCAGCCCCTCCCCGGGAGGAAAAAAAGAGACCCAGTACTTC.

Only a few counts were recorded for this clonotype. The chain is built from TRBV20-1 and TRBJ1-4; a weak D match, TRBD1 (5 bases). The CDR3 is 13 amino acids. Looked up from germline, CDR1 is DFQATT and CDR2 is SNEGSKA (reference sequence). The ends were cut back, 3 bases at V and 5 bases at J, with 10 bases in the middle. Here the CDR3 reads CSARRQGNEKLFF. CDR3 DNA: TGCAGTGCTAGGCGTCAGGGAAATGAAAAACTGTTTTTT.

The chain joins TRBV4-1 to TRBJ1-1, with 8 bases matching TRBD1. J gave up 6 bases and V 0 bases, and 6 bases lay outside the gene matches. The length of the CDR3 is 15 residues. Germline loops: CDR1 MGHRA, CDR2 YSYEKL. CDR3: CASSQDQGARSEAFF. The CDR3 DNA reads as TGCGCCAGCAGCCAAGATCAGGGGGCGAGGTCTGAAGCTTTCTTT.

The chain combines TRBV5-4 with TRBJ2-5; D might be TRBD2 (7 bases). CDR3 size: 15 residues. V was shortened by 4 bases and J by 3 bases, with 16 bases between the two germline ends. The germline CDR1 and CDR2 sequences are SGHNT and YYREEE (reference sequence). The CDR3 DNA follows: TGTGCCAGCAGCCCGGGGGGCCCGGTGGAAGAGACCCAGTACTTC. It specifies CASSPGGPVEETQYF.

This clonotype came up a few times. DNA for the CDR3: TGTGCCAGCAGCTCGAACAGGATAGCCAAAAACATTCAGTACTTC. It codes for CASSSNRIAKNIQYF. The genes are TRBV7-9 and TRBJ2-4, with D perhaps TRBD1 (5 bases). Trimming stripped 4 bases from V and 0 bases from J, with 10 bases between. The CDR3 sequence is 15 residues long. The germline gives CDR1 SEHNR, CDR2 FQNEAQ (reference sequence).

This clonotype was detected many times. This chain uses TRBV7-6 with TRBJ2-5; D unclear. The germline V gene has CDR1 SGHVS and CDR2 FNYEAQ. V shed 0 bases and J shed 3 bases, with 14 bases lying between them. The CDR3 loop spans 16 amino acids. This CDR3 reads CASSLALRVGKETQYF. The CDR3 DNA is TGTGCCAGCAGCTTAGCGCTAAGGGTAGGAAAAGAGACCCAGTACTTC.

This rearrangement joins TRBV21-1 to TRBJ2-5; whether TRBD1, the table's D call, matches the DNA was not checked. TRBV21-1 is a pseudogene. This CDR3 spans 17 amino acids. In nucleotides, the CDR3 is TGTGCCAGCAGCAAAGGAGGTGGCAGGGGGCTGCAAGAGACCCAGTACTTC. The encoded protein is CASSKGGGRGLQETQYF.

This clonotype came up a few times. A read error is likely, as this CDR3 ends without the conserved phenylalanine or tryptophan. The chain couples TRBV4-3 to TRBJ2-3; D might be TRBD2 (7 bases). Between the trimmed V and J ends, which lost 2 bases and 2 bases, there was a span of 11 bases. This CDR3 has 15 amino acids. CDR1 is LGHNA, CDR2 YSLEER, per germline. CDR3 bases: TGCGCCAGCAGCCAAAGGGGGGGACCCACAGATACGCAGTATCTT. Encoded protein: CASSQRGGPTDTQYL.

This clonotype occurred a few times. The chain combines TRBV5-4 with TRBJ2-5; 10 bases are a match to TRBD1. The CDR3 loop spans 15 amino acids. The trim removed 3 bases at V and 5 bases at J, leaving 7 bases unmatched. Germline lookup yields CDR1 SGHNT and CDR2 YYREEE (reference sequence). The CDR3 DNA is TGTGCCAGCAGCTCCACGGGACAGGGGATGGAGACCCAGTACTTC. Translating it yields CASSSTGQGMETQYF.

The chain joins TRBV7-9 to TRBJ2-1; D unresolved. The V and J ends lost 4 bases and 2 bases respectively, with 12 bases between them. CDR1 and CDR2 from the germline V gene are SEHNR and FQNEAQ (reference sequence). The CDR3 length is 15 residues. This CDR3 reads CASSSPRVPYNEQFF. CDR3 DNA sequence: TGTGCCAGCAGCTCACCTAGGGTCCCCTACAATGAGCAGTTCTTC.

Only a few counts were recorded for this clonotype. The chain couples TRBV12-3 or TRBV12-4 to TRBJ2-1, with TRBD2 matching 7 bases. There are 14 residues in the CDR3. V was clipped by 7 bases and J by 4 bases; unmatched bases: 7. CDR3 sequence: CASTSGLVYNEQFF. The CDR3 nucleotides read TGTGCCAGCACCTCAGGACTAGTGTACAATGAGCAGTTCTTC.

This clonotype was seen a few times. The gene calls are TRBV7-2 and TRBJ1-5; no clear D gene. There are 13 residues in the CDR3. V lost 5 bases to trimming and J lost 1 base, with 6 bases between them. Per the germline V gene, CDR1 is SGHTA and CDR2 is FQGNSA. CDR3 DNA sequence: TGTGCCAGCAGCGACTGGAGCAATCAGCCCCAGCATTTT. The encoded protein is CASSDWSNQPQHF. Based on the CDR3 plus reference TRBV7-2 and TRBJ1-5, the full variable domain is GAGVSQSPSNKVTEKGKDVELRCDPISGHTALYWYRQSLGQGLEFLIYFQGNSAPDKSGLPSDRFSAERTGGSVSTLTIQRTQQEDSAVYLCASSDWSNQPQHFGDGTRLSIL.

The V and J genes are TRBV20-1 and TRBJ2-7; 12 bases match TRBD1. The CDR3 totals 14 residues. Germline-derived CDR1 and CDR2 are DFQATT and SNEGSKA (reference sequence). V shed 4 bases, J shed 2 bases, and the junction held 3 bases outside the gene matches. The chain's CDR3 is CSAMGQGAPYEQYV. Written as DNA, the CDR3 is TGCAGTGCTATGGGACAGGGGGCCCCCTACGAGCAGTACGTC.

The chain employs TRBV6-6 and TRBJ1-1; tentatively, D is TRBD1 (6 bases). With 2 bases removed from V and 1 base from J, the gap between germline ends came to 11 bases. The CDR3 is made up of 15 amino acids. From germline, CDR1 is MNHNY and CDR2 SVGAGI (reference sequence). The CDR3 sequence is CASSYGRTENTEAFF. In DNA form, the CDR3 reads TGTGCCAGCAGTTACGGGAGGACAGAGAACACTGAAGCTTTCTTT.

V and J are TRBV7-9 and TRBJ2-3; weak D call: TRBD2 (6 bases). Germline CDR1 is SEHNR and CDR2 is FQNEAQ (reference sequence). The CDR3 has 16 residues. V lost 8 bases, J lost 4 bases, and 22 bases lay in between. The CDR3 spells CASGSGWGDVPDTQYF. DNA for the CDR3: TGTGCCAGCGGGTCAGGGTGGGGGGACGTTCCAGATACGCAGTATTTT. Full variable domain (remainder filled in from reference TRBV7-9 and TRBJ2-3): DTGVSQNPRHKITKRGQNVTFRCDPISEHNRLYWYRQTLGQGPEFLTYFQNEAQLEKSRLLSDRFSAERPKGSFSTLEIQRTEQGDSAMYLCASGSGWGDVPDTQYFGPGTRLTVL.